This is a list of T cell receptor beta chains from one sample in a study of shared clonotypes between healthy human individuals. TCRdb's copy holds only in-frame clones and misses some; the assay was immunoSEQ multiplex PCR. The sample consists of a few million clones, approximately 90% of them appearing once. The sequenced material came from naive CD4+ T cells sorted from blood. These receptors all come from a man aged 18 to 30 in good health. The CDR3 runs from the conserved cysteine through the conserved F or W. Fields, in order: V gene, CDR3 length, clone size, D gene, J gene, CDR3 DNA, CDR3 protein. A D gene is named only where the DNA matches it firmly. Clone size, where shown, is once, few, many, or a class for clones that have expanded.

TRBV5-1,12,-,-,TRBJ2-7,TGCGCCAGCAGCTTGGGGGAAGGCGAGCAGTACTTC,CASSLGEGEQYF
TRBV19,17,-,-,TRBJ2-7,TGTGCCAGTAGTACTCCTGGGGTCAAACTGATTACCTACGAGCAGTACTTC,CASSTPGVKLITYEQYF
TRBV2,11,-,-,TRBJ1-2,TGTGCCAGCACAGACCGCTATGGCTACACCTTC,CASTDRYGYTF
TRBV12-5,18,-,TRBD2,TRBJ2-1,TGTGCTAGTGGTTTGACACTACTAGCGGGAGGGCCCGAGAATGAGCAGTTCTTC,CASGLTLLAGGPENEQFF
TRBV5-5,15,-,-,TRBJ2-1,TGTGCCAGCAGCTTGGCTAGTGACGTCTACAATGAGCAGTTCTTC,CASSLASDVYNEQFF
TRBV7-8,16,-,-,TRBJ1-5,TGTGCCAGCAGCTTATCGGGCCCCCTGAGCAATCAGCCCCAGCATTTT,CASSLSGPLSNQPQHF
TRBV2,11,-,-,TRBJ2-5,TGTGCCAGCAGTAAGCTGGGGACCCAGTACTTC,CASSKLGTQYF
TRBV5-4,17,-,-,TRBJ1-6,TGTGCCAGCAGCTTGGCAGGGAAGAGCTCCTATAATTCACCCCTCCACTTT,CASSLAGKSSYNSPLHF
TRBV5-1,16,-,TRBD2,TRBJ2-2,TGCGCCAGCAGCTTCCCACTAGCGGCGAACACCGGGGAGCTGTTTTTT,CASSFPLAANTGELFF
TRBV7-9,11,-,-,TRBJ2-5,TGTGCCAGCAGCACCGAGGAGACCCAGTACTTC,CASSTEETQYF
TRBV6-5,15,once,TRBD1,TRBJ2-2,TGTGCCAGCAGCCGACAGGGGGCGTATGGCGGGGAGCTGTTTTTT,CASSRQGAYGGELFF
TRBV7-2,14,-,-,TRBJ2-5,TGTGCCAGCAGTGAGGGAGGGGGGGAGGAGACCCAGTACTTC,CASSEGGGEETQYF
TRBV5-1,15,-,-,TRBJ1-3,TGCGCCAGCAGCTTGAACGGGGAGGCTGGAAACACCATATATTTT,CASSLNGEAGNTIYF
TRBV28,14,-,-,TRBJ2-7,TGTGCCAGCAGTCCGTTCAGGTCCCCCTACGGGCAGTACTTC,CASSPFRSPYGQYF
TRBV6-1,12,-,TRBD1,TRBJ1-6,TGTGCCGGGACAGGGGGGGATTCACCCCTCCACTTT,CAGTGGDSPLHF
TRBV27,14,-,-,TRBJ1-1,TGTGCCAGCAGCCGGGCCTACACTGTTACTGAAGCTTTCTTT,CASSRAYTVTEAFF
TRBV7-9,14,-,-,TRBJ1-5,TGTGCCAGCAGCTTTACGGAATCTAATCAGCCCCAGCATTTT,CASSFTESNQPQHF
TRBV7-3,15,-,-,TRBJ1-3,TGTGCCAGCAGCTTAGACGGGATCTCTGGAAACACCATATATTTT,CASSLDGISGNTIYF
TRBV29-1,15,-,TRBD1,TRBJ1-5,TGCAGCGTTGAAAAGAGGCAGGGGGACAATCAGCCCCAGCATTTT,CSVEKRQGDNQPQHF
TRBV7-2,13,once,-,TRBJ2-1,TGTGCCAGCAGCTTAGCCCTATTCAATGAGCAGTTCTTC,CASSLALFNEQFF
TRBV7-2,16,-,-,TRBJ2-1,TGTGCCAGCAGCTTAGCCCCTAGGACGGTTGACAATGAGCAGTTCTTC,CASSLAPRTVDNEQFF
TRBV5-1,16,-,TRBD1,TRBJ1-1,TGCGCCAGCAGCCCGAGGCCGCGGGACAGGGTTGTTGAAGCTTTCTTT,CASSPRPRDRVVEAFF
TRBV10-1,13,-,-,TRBJ1-3,TGCGCCATCAGCTTACCCTCTGGAAACACCATATATTTT,CAISLPSGNTIYF
TRBV18,14,-,-,TRBJ2-7,TGTGCCAGCTCACCACAAGGGACTGCCTACGAGCAGTACTTC,CASSPQGTAYEQYF
TRBV7-9,15,-,TRBD1,TRBJ1-5,TGTGCCACCGATTCCGGGGGACAGAAGGATCAGCCCCAGCATTTT,CATDSGGQKDQPQHF
TRBV29-1,12,-,-,TRBJ2-5,TGCAGCGCGAGGGAGGCAACGGAGACCCAGTACTTC,CSAREATETQYF
TRBV7-2,13,-,-,TRBJ2-3,TGTGCCAGCAGCTATACTAGCACAGATACGCAGTATTTT,CASSYTSTDTQYF
TRBV30,15,-,TRBD1,TRBJ1-1,TGTGCCTCTAACCGGGACAGGAGAGAGAACACTGAAGCTTTCTTT,CASNRDRRENTEAFF
TRBV6-5,14,once,TRBD1,TRBJ2-2,TGTGCCAGCAGTTATTTGACAGGGCACGGGGAGCTGTTTTTT,CASSYLTGHGELFF
TRBV4-1,18,-,-,TRBJ2-6,TGCGCCAGCAGCCATGAACGGGCAGGGGCACCTGGGGCCAACGTCCTGACTTTC,CASSHERAGAPGANVLTF
TRBV28,15,-,TRBD1,TRBJ1-2,TGTGCCAGCAGTCCATTGGACAGGCCTGTCTATGGCTACACCTTC,CASSPLDRPVYGYTF
TRBV20-1,11,-,-,TRBJ2-1,TGCAGTGCTAGAGATCCCGATGAGCAGTTCTTC,CSARDPDEQFF
TRBV6-6,13,-,TRBD1,TRBJ1-1,TGTGCCATCAGTGAGTGGACAGGGGCTGAAGCTTTCTTT,CAISEWTGAEAFF
TRBV7-9,14,-,TRBD1,TRBJ2-7,TGTGCCAGCAGACTCACAGGGGGTTCCTACGAGCAGTACTTC,CASRLTGGSYEQYF
TRBV11-2,13,-,-,TRBJ1-4,TGTGCCAGCAGCCTAGGAGCTAATGAAAAACTGTTTTTT,CASSLGANEKLFF
TRBV30,16,-,-,TRBJ2-2,TGTGCCTGGAGTAGTGGCGGGGCGTCGAACACCGGGGAGCTGTTTTTT,CAWSSGGASNTGELFF
TRBV10-3,15,once,TRBD1,TRBJ1-1,TGTGCCATCAGTGAGTCGGAGGGGGCCAACACTGAAGCTTTCTTT,CAISESEGANTEAFF
TRBV11-2,15,-,TRBD1,TRBJ2-7,TGTGCCAGCAGCCTAGGGGACAGGGGTTTTTACGAGCAGTACTTC,CASSLGDRGFYEQYF
TRBV7-2,15,-,-,TRBJ1-2,TGTGCCAGCAGCTTAGTCTCCCAAGGGGGCTATGGCTACACCTTC,CASSLVSQGGYGYTF
TRBV5-5,15,-,TRBD2,TRBJ2-7,TGTGCCAGCAGCTTGCCCCTAGCGGGGGCTGGTGAGCAGTACTTC,CASSLPLAGAGEQYF
TRBV6-1,15,few,-,TRBJ1-5,TGTGCCAGCAGTGAACTCCCAGGGGCGTATCAGCCCCAGCATTTT,CASSELPGAYQPQHF
TRBV6-1,15,-,-,TRBJ1-3,TGTGCCAGCAAGGGAACCCGGGACTCTGGAAACACCATATATTTT,CASKGTRDSGNTIYF
TRBV6-1,13,-,-,TRBJ1-1,TGTGCCACCTTGACAGATATGAACACTGAAGCTTTCTTT,CATLTDMNTEAFF
TRBV5-1,14,few,-,TRBJ1-1,TGCGCCAGCTCATCTGGACAAGGGAACACTGAAGCTTTCTTT,CASSSGQGNTEAFF
TRBV7-9,17,-,TRBD1,TRBJ1-3,TGTGCCAGCAGCCTGTGGACAGGGACGGTCTCTGGAAACACCATATATTTT,CASSLWTGTVSGNTIYF
TRBV6-1,14,-,TRBD1,TRBJ1-2,TGTGCCAGCAGTGAAGGAGGGACAGTTTATGGCTACACCTTC,CASSEGGTVYGYTF
TRBV18,16,-,-,TRBJ2-1,TGTGCCAGCTCACCATCTACAGGGCGGCGAGACAATGAGCAGTTCTTC,CASSPSTGRRDNEQFF
TRBV28,12,-,-,TRBJ2-7,TGTGCCAGCAGTTTTCGAGAGGGGCGGCAGTACTTC,CASSFREGRQYF
TRBV18,13,-,TRBD2,TRBJ2-5,TGTGCCAGCTCACCGCGGGGGCAAGAGACCCAGTACTTC,CASSPRGQETQYF
TRBV10-3,15,once,-,TRBJ2-7,TGTGCCATCCAAGAGCAACTAGCTGGGCCCTCCGAGCAGTACTTC,CAIQEQLAGPSEQYF
TRBV9,15,-,TRBD2,TRBJ2-1,TGTGCCAGCAGCGTAGCTAGCGGGGACTACAATGAGCAGTTCTTC,CASSVASGDYNEQFF
TRBV10-1,15,-,TRBD1,TRBJ2-7,TGCGCCAGCAGTGAGAGGCAGGGGGCCTCCTACGAGCAGTACTTC,CASSERQGASYEQYF
TRBV28,14,-,-,TRBJ2-3,TGTGCCAGCAGTTTAAGGACAGCTTCCTCGGGGCAGTATTTT,CASSLRTASSGQYF
TRBV5-4,13,-,-,TRBJ2-7,TGTGCCAGCAGCTGGATGGGGGGCTACGAGCAGTACTTC,CASSWMGGYEQYF
TRBV5-1,15,-,-,TRBJ2-5,TGCGCCAGCAGCTTGGTTGGTTCGGGGCGGGAGACCCAGTACTTC,CASSLVGSGRETQYF
TRBV18,15,-,TRBD1,TRBJ1-5,TGTGCCAGCTCACCACCAGGGGGCTTCGATCAGCCCCAGCATTTT,CASSPPGGFDQPQHF
TRBV12-1,10,-,-,TRBJ2-1,TGCGCCGACGGAGACAATGAGCAGTTCTTC,CADGDNEQFF
TRBV4-1,15,-,-,TRBJ1-4,TGCGCCAGCAGCCAATCGACAGGACTAAGGGAAAAACTGTTTTTT,CASSQSTGLREKLFF
TRBV5-1,15,-,TRBD1,TRBJ2-7,TGCGCCAGCAGCTTGGCGGGACAGGGAACCTACGAGCAGTACTTC,CASSLAGQGTYEQYF
TRBV6-6,15,-,TRBD2,TRBJ2-3,TGTGCCAGCAGTCGCGGGGGGAAGAGGACAGATACGCAGTATTTT,CASSRGGKRTDTQYF